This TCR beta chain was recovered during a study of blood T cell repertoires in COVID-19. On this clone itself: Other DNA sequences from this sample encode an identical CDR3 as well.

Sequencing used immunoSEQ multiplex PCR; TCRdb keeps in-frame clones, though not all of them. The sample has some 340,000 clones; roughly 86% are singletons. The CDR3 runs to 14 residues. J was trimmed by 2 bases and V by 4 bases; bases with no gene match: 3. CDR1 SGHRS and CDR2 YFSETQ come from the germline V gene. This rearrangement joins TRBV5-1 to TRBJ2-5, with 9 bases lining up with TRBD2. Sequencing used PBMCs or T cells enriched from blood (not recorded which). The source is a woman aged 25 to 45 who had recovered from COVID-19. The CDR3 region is CASSLTSGQETQYF. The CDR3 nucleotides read TGCGCCAGCAGCCTGACTAGCGGACAAGAGACCCAGTACTTC. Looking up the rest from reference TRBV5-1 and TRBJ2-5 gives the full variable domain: KAGVTQTPRYLIKTRGQQVTLSCSPISGHRSVSWYQQTPGQGLQFLFEYFSETQRNKGNFPGRFSGRQFSNSRSEMNVSTLELGDSALYLCASSLTSGQETQYFGPGTRLLVL.